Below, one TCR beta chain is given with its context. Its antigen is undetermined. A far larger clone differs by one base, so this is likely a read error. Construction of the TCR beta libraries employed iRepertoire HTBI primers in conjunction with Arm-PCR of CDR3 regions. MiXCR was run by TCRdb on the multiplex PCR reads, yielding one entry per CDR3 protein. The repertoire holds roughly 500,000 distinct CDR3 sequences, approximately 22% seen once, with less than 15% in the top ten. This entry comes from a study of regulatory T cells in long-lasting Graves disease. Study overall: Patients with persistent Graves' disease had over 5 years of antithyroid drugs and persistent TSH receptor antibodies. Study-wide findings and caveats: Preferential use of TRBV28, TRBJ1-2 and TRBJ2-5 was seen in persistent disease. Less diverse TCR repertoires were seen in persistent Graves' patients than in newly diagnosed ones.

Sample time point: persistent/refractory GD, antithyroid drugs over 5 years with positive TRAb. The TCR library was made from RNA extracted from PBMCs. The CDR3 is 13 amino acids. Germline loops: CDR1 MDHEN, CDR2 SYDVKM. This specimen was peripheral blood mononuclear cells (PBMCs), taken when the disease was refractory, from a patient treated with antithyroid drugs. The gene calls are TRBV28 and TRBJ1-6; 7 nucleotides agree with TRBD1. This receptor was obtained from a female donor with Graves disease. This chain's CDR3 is CASSSEMTGIASF. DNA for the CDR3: TGTGCCAGCAGTTCGGAGATGACAGGGATAGCTTCCTTT.